The entry that follows covers one TCR beta chain sequence. The data belong to a study of technical replicates of blood from several donors. Germline V lookup: CDR1 SQVTM, CDR2 ANQGSEA. The V and J ends lost 3 bases and 2 bases, in that order; junction bases with no gene match: 4. This CDR3 contains 13 residues. Assay: immunoSEQ multiplex PCR; the TCRdb copy retains only in-frame clones and omits some. The repertoire holds 70,000 to 80,000 clones, approximately 96% seen once, with 0.21% in the top ten. Sequenced: T cells isolated from PBMCs. The chain employs TRBV29-1 and TRBJ2-7; 7 bases line up with TRBD1. The clonotype originates from a human donor in good health. CDR3 residues: CSVEYGTAYEQYF. The CDR3 DNA reads as TGCAGCGTTGAGTATGGGACAGCCTACGAGCAGTACTTC.